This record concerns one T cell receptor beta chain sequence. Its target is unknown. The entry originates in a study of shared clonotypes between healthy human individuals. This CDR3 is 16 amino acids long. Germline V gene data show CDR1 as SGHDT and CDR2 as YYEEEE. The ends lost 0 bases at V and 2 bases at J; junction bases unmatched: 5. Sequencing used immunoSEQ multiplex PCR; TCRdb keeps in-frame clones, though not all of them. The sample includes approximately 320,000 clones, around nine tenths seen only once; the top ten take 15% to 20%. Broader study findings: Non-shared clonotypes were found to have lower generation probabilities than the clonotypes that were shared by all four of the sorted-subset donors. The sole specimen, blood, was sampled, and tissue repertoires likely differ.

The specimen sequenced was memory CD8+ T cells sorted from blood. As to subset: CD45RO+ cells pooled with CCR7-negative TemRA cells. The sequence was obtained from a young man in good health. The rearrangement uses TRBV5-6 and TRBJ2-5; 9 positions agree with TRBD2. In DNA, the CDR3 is TGTGCCAGCAGCTTGGCATTAGCGGGAGTTCAAGAGACCCAGTACTTC. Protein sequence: CASSLALAGVQETQYF.